This T cell receptor beta chain was found in a study of T cells expressing NK-cell markers (dated by TCRdb to the early 2020s). In terms of the full investigation: Fewer than ten donors provided sorted CD3+CD56+NKG2C+, CD3+CD56+NKG2C- and CD3+CD56-NKG2C+ T-cell subsets, whose TCR beta-chain repertoires were profiled. Seven of the eight sequenced donors were HCMV-seropositive and one was HCMV-seronegative. Randomly selected healthy volunteers, three men and five women, were used as the eight sequenced donors. Sequencing of the libraries produced 2 x 150 bp reads on Illumina HiSeq 2000/2500, MiSeq or NextSeq.

Results and caveats for the whole study, not just this receptor: Those dominant clonotypes were again the most abundant among CD3+CD56-NKG2C+ cells in a few donors, at about 28.3-60.1%. For about 6 donors, the dominant CD3+CD56+NKG2C+ clonotypes were among the top 10 CD8+ clonotypes and accounted for about 1.0-7.5% of CD8+ T cells. Whether the expanded NKG2C-expressing T cell clones were specific for HCMV antigens remained unclear.

The germline V gene yields SQVTM for CDR1 and ANQGSEA for CDR2. The CDR3 runs 16 residues from the cysteine to the phenylalanine. No coding sequence is recorded. HCMV-specific IgG was detected in serum with a commercial ELISA kit to determine HCMV serostatus. Ficoll density gradient centrifugation was used to isolate peripheral blood mononuclear cells from blood. Sequenced using an Illumina HiSeq 2000. The TCR beta cDNA libraries were made using 5'RACE template switching, a step that added both a universal primer site and unique molecular identifiers. Synthesis of cDNA was primed from the TCR beta constant segment and was followed by two consecutive PCR amplification steps. The study's processing was this. MIGEC was used to demultiplex reads and group reads by UMI, and MiTCR was used to assemble and quantify clonotypes. Only TCR cDNA sequences supported by at least two reads were kept to exclude erroneous sequences. The tcR package was used for downstream repertoire analysis, and clonotypes were matched between fractions using CDR3 nucleotide sequence together with V segment. VDJmatch was used to annotate antigen specificity against VDJdb, with one amino acid substitution in CDR3 permitted. TCRdb reanalyzed the reads, keeping one entry per CDR3 protein sequence and omitting DNA. These V and J calls derive from TCRdb rather than the authors' analysis. The table held for this sample gives roughly 160,000 distinct CDR3 sequences. Around 20% of the sample belongs to the ten largest clones.

As to this clonotype: No cognate antigen has been identified for it.

The TCR was taken from a woman between 18 and 69 years old in good health. Sequencing was carried out using blood T cells: a sorted CD56 or NKG2C T cell subset, CD4+ or CD8+ T cells, or bulk PBMC T cells (not recorded which). The V and J segments used are TRBV29-1 and TRBJ1-6; lacking DNA, the TRBD1 call made by TCRdb goes unchecked. This receptor has the CDR3 CSVEDQRTGPNSPLHF.